Listed here are 5 T cell receptor beta chains from one sample, sequenced in a study of cytomegalovirus exposure and HLA in healthy donors. It was with 60 Vbeta and 13 Jbeta primers that the PCR ran. Measured with immunoSEQ multiplex PCR; TCRdb has only the in-frame clones, and not every one. Of 150,000 to 200,000 clones listed, approximately 65% are singletons. The sequenced sample was PBMCs. These receptors all stem from a man aged 40-49 years in good health and CMV-seronegative.

The chain joins TRBV28 to TRBJ2-5, with 9 bases that match TRBD1. The J call may not be correct, given that the DNA end is closer to TRBJ2-7. The CDR3 consists of 15 residues. CDR1 is MDHEN and CDR2 is SYDVKM in the germline V gene. The CDR3 coding sequence is TGTGCCAGCAGTGGGACAGGGAACCGATTGTACGAGCAGTACTTC. Its protein product is CASSGTGNRLYEQYF.

The chain recombines TRBV19 with TRBJ2-7; 7 bases map to TRBD1. CDR3 length: 15 residues. V was clipped by 3 bases and J by 2 bases; unmatched bases: 7. CDR1 is LNHDA, CDR2 SQIVND, per germline (reference sequence). The DNA for the CDR3 is TGTGCCAGTAGTATCTGGGGTGACAGGGCCTACGAGCAGTACTTC. Translated, it gives CASSIWGDRAYEQYF.

The V gene is TRBV21-1, the J gene TRBJ2-4; the table's TRBD1 call for D was not verified on the DNA. TRBV21-1 has pseudogene status. CDR3 length equals 17 residues. The CDR3 region has the DNA TGTCCACTCCACAAAAGGGACAGACGACTAGCCAAAAACATTCAGTACTTC. Protein product: CPLHKRDRRLAKNIQYF.

This clone was counted between two and nine times. The rearrangement uses TRBV27 and TRBJ1-4; D unresolved. There are 15 residues in the CDR3. CDR1 is MNHEY, CDR2 SMNVEV, per germline (reference sequence). With 5 bases removed from V and 0 bases from J, the gap between germline ends came to 10 bases. This chain's CDR3 is CASSPSRATNEKLFF. In DNA, the CDR3 is TGTGCCAGCAGTCCTTCCCGGGCAACTAATGAAAAACTGTTTTTT.

The chain couples TRBV2 to TRBJ2-5; 7 positions match TRBD1. The CDR3 is 14 residues long. Germline assignment: CDR1 SNHLY and CDR2 FYNNEI. V was pared by 5 bases and J by 11 bases, with 14 bases of the junction left unmatched. CDR3 nucleotide sequence: TGTGCCAGCAGTCCAGCCCGGGACAGAAGTCAGCAGTACTTC. Encoded protein: CASSPARDRSQQYF.